A single T cell receptor (beta chain) is shown here with its context. The antigen is unknown. The germline gene is not matched at one end of the junction; a read error may be the cause. There are 13 residues in the CDR3. The germline gives CDR1 SNHLY, CDR2 FYNNEI. This sample was taken from a study of radiation and T cells in renal cell carcinoma. General study findings and limits: Dominant CDR3 motifs occupied more repertoire in irradiated than control tumors. Compared with controls, irradiated tumors showed greater TCR clonality. Pretreatment tumor biopsies were lacking, so baseline clonotypes are unknown.

Treatment noted: 15 Gy SBRT to primary tumor, nephrectomy 4 weeks later. Nephrectomy followed 15 Gy stereotactic body radiation by 4 weeks. TCRdb keeps only in-frame clones here, not all; method: immunoSEQ multiplex PCR. The sample carries 17,000 or so clones, roughly 58% recorded once. The J gene is TRBJ1-1, the V gene TRBV2, with D unresolved. This TCR derives from a man aged 50 or older with renal cell carcinoma. The source material was tumor tissue, sampled from a patient whose treatment included radiotherapy and nephrectomy. The CDR3 DNA follows: TGTGCCAGCATTGAACGGTTGAACACTGAAGCTTTCTTT. Residues: CASIERLNTEAFF.